A single sample gave rise to the 26 T cell receptor beta chains below, sequenced in a study of OX40 agonist ivuxolimab in advanced cancers. Some clones are missing from TCRdb's copy, which holds only in-frame ones; the method was immunoSEQ multiplex PCR. Altogether some 90,000 clones are present, roughly 91% being singletons, with the ten largest covering 0.25% to 0.35%. Material: CD4+ or CD8+ T cells sorted from blood, obtained in a trial of the OX40 agonist ivuxolimab. Every receptor here comes from an adult with an advanced solid tumor such as melanoma, head and neck, liver or kidney cancer.

J is TRBJ2-3 and V is TRBV2; no firm D call. CDR3 length: 14 amino acids. Trimming stripped 6 bases from V and 4 bases from J, with 14 bases between. The germline gives CDR1 SNHLY, CDR2 FYNNEI. The CDR3 is CASRKPLEADTQYF. The CDR3 DNA reads as TGTGCCAGCAGAAAGCCTCTAGAGGCAGATACGCAGTATTTT.

The chain carries TRBV27 and TRBJ2-3, with TRBD2 as a possible D gene (5 bases). V was pared by 7 bases and J by 5 bases, with 13 bases between. The CDR3 is made up of 13 amino acids. Germline V gene sequence: CDR1 MNHEY, CDR2 SMNVEV (reference sequence). This CDR3 is CASMRPGRDTQYF. The CDR3 DNA is TGTGCCAGCATGCGCCCTGGGAGAGATACGCAGTATTTT.

This chain links TRBV2 with TRBJ1-1; D gene uncertain. Germline V lookup: CDR1 SNHLY, CDR2 FYNNEI. V lost 10 bases, J lost 1 base, and 13 bases lay in between. The CDR3 is 13 residues long. CDR3: CATNGWENTEAFF. The CDR3 DNA is TGTGCCACTAACGGTTGGGAGAACACTGAAGCTTTCTTT.

The chain has TRBV6-5 and TRBJ1-1, with 7 bases aligning to TRBD1. V dropped 6 bases and J dropped 4; count of bases not matched to a gene: 8. The CDR3 is 14 residues long. Per germline, CDR1 MNHEY and CDR2 SVGAGI. The CDR3 coding sequence is TGTGCCAGCAGCCGACAGGGATTGGGCACTGAAGCTTTCTTT. Protein sequence: CASSRQGLGTEAFF.

The sample holds a few counts of this clone. The gene calls are TRBV9 and TRBJ2-7; tentatively, D is TRBD1 or TRBD2 (5 bases each). CDR1 and CDR2 from the germline V gene are SGDLS and YYNGEE. The CDR3 totals 16 residues. The V and J ends lost 0 bases and 0 bases respectively, with 13 bases between them. The CDR3 sequence is CASSVGPGGGSYEQYF. The DNA of the CDR3 is TGTGCCAGCAGCGTAGGTCCCGGTGGGGGCTCCTACGAGCAGTACTTC.

This chain uses TRBV5-1 with TRBJ2-5, with 7 bases that match TRBD2. Per germline, CDR1 SGHRS and CDR2 YFSETQ. CDR3 length: 13 residues. J gave up 5 bases and V 7 bases, and 8 bases lay outside the gene matches. DNA of the CDR3: TGCGCCAGCCGTGTTGGGGAGGGGGAGACCCAGTACTTC. This gives the protein CASRVGEGETQYF.

The rearrangement joins TRBV7-3 to TRBJ2-7; 7 bases match TRBD1. The CDR3 consists of 16 residues. Per the germline V gene, CDR1 is SGHTA and CDR2 is FQGTGA. After removal of 5 bases from V and 0 bases from J, the junction contained 10 bases not matched to a gene. The CDR3 DNA follows: TGTGCCAGCAGCCCACTGACAGGGCCCAGCTCCTACGAGCAGTACTTC. Encoded protein: CASSPLTGPSSYEQYF. The full variable domain, in which reference TRBV7-3 and TRBJ2-7 provide the parts outside the CDR3, is GAGVSQTPSNKVTEKGKYVELRCDPISGHTALYWYRQSLGQGPEFLIYFQGTGAADDSGLPNDRFFAVRPEGSVSTLKIQRTERGDSAVYLCASSPLTGPSSYEQYFGPGTRLTVT.

The V and J genes are TRBV19 and TRBJ2-1; TRBD1 is a possible D gene (7 bases). V gave up 3 bases and J gave up 7 bases, with 10 bases separating them. The germline CDR1 and CDR2 sequences are LNHDA and SQIVND (reference sequence). This CDR3 has 13 amino acids. The CDR3: CASSIPGGNEQFF. The DNA for the CDR3 is TGTGCCAGTAGTATTCCAGGGGGGAATGAGCAGTTCTTC.

The chain joins TRBV19 to TRBJ2-7, with 15 bases that match TRBD2. The CDR3 runs to 17 residues. V lost 6 bases and J lost 5; bases outside the gene matches: 11. Germline assignment: CDR1 LNHDA and CDR2 SQIVND (reference sequence). CDR3 sequence (DNA): TGTGCCAGTAGATCCAGGACTAGCGGGAGGGCCGTGGACGAGCAGTACTTC. It specifies CASRSRTSGRAVDEQYF.

This chain links TRBV4-2 with TRBJ2-7; D not resolved. Germline V gene data show CDR1 as LGHNA and CDR2 as YNFKEQ. The CDR3 length is 13 residues. Trimming cost V 1 base and J 2 bases, with 6 bases left between them. CDR3 coding DNA: TGTGCCAGCAGCCAAGTTAGGACCTACGAGCAGTACTTC. Translated, it gives CASSQVRTYEQYF.

The gene calls are TRBV6-5 and TRBJ1-1, with 8 bases fitting TRBD1. The germline gives CDR1 MNHEY, CDR2 SVGAGI. The CDR3 is 12 residues long. With V trimmed by 5 bases and J by 11 bases, 7 bases remained unmatched. CDR3 region: CASSQDRVRAFF. In DNA form, the CDR3 reads TGTGCCAGCAGTCAGGACAGGGTTAGGGCTTTCTTT.

V gene TRBV6-1 combines with J gene TRBJ1-2; TRBD1 might be the D (5 bases). This CDR3 is 13 amino acids long. Germline V gene lookup returns CDR1 MNHNS and CDR2 SASEGT. With 3 bases removed from V and 8 bases from J, the gap between germline ends came to 13 bases. Here the CDR3 reads CASSELAGIGYTF. The CDR3 DNA reads TGTGCCAGCAGTGAGTTGGCAGGGATAGGCTACACCTTC.

Regarding this clone: Other DNA sequences in this specimen translate into the identical CDR3. The V call is TRBV2, the J call TRBJ1-5; the D is unclear. The V gene lost 4 bases and the J gene lost 0 bases, with 7 bases spanning the gap. The CDR3 totals 14 residues. In germline, CDR1 is SNHLY, CDR2 FYNNEI. The CDR3 is CASSVEYSNQPQHF. CDR3 sequence (DNA): TGTGCCAGCAGTGTGGAGTATAGCAATCAGCCCCAGCATTTT.

The chain recombines TRBV18 with TRBJ1-5; D is ambiguous. With 3 bases removed from V and 0 bases from J, the gap between germline ends came to 6 bases. CDR1 and CDR2 from the germline V gene are KGHSH and LQKENI. The CDR3 runs to 14 residues. In nucleotides, the CDR3 is TGTGCCAGCTCACCGGACGGTAGCAATCAGCCCCAGCATTTT. It specifies CASSPDGSNQPQHF.

The genes are TRBV7-8 and TRBJ2-4, with D hard to call. The CDR3 totals 13 residues. V gave up 2 bases and J gave up 5 bases, with 7 bases separating them. Germline V gives CDR1 SGHVS, CDR2 FQNEAQ. CDR3 in DNA: TGTGCCAGCAGCTTACTCCGGGAAAACATTCAGTACTTC. The encoded protein is CASSLLRENIQYF.

This rearrangement joins TRBV5-1 to TRBJ2-5; TRBD1 might be the D (6 bases). The J call is uncertain, as TRBJ2-7 better fits the DNA end. The CDR3 totals 16 residues. From germline, CDR1 is SGHRS and CDR2 YFSETQ. The CDR3 sequence: CASSQSGATSSYEQYF. Written as DNA, the CDR3 is TGCGCCAGCAGTCAGTCAGGGGCGACCAGCTCCTACGAGCAGTACTTC.

The V and J genes are TRBV6-5 and TRBJ1-4; D is unresolved. The V end lost 5 bases, the J end lost 7 bases, and 8 bases lay between the germline ends. The CDR3 is 12 residues long. Germline V gene sequence: CDR1 MNHEY, CDR2 SVGAGI. CDR3: CASSRGGEKLFF. The CDR3 region has the DNA TGTGCCAGCAGTCGTGGTGGTGAAAAACTGTTTTTT.

The chain recombines TRBV4-1 with TRBJ1-5; D is undetermined. Germline CDR1 is MGHRA and CDR2 is YSYEKL. Trimming took off 1 base at V and 7 bases at J, with 17 bases between the two ends. This CDR3 contains 16 residues. The CDR3 DNA reads TGCGCCAGCAGCCAAGGAGGCTTGAGGGATAAGCAGCCCCAGCATTTT. This translates into CASSQGGLRDKQPQHF.

The rearrangement uses TRBV6-5 and TRBJ2-1; 13 positions agree with TRBD2. This CDR3 has 15 residues. Germline V gene sequence: CDR1 MNHEY, CDR2 SVGAGI. After removal of 9 bases from V and 4 bases from J, the junction contained 6 bases not matched to a gene. CDR3: CASTSGRASYNEQFF. The CDR3 DNA reads as TGTGCCAGTACTAGCGGGAGGGCCAGTTACAATGAGCAGTTCTTC.

This clone was detected a few times. The chain is built from TRBV18 and TRBJ2-7; 12 bases map to TRBD1. The trim removed 4 bases at V and 5 bases at J, leaving 6 bases unmatched. Germline V lookup: CDR1 KGHSH, CDR2 LQKENI. The CDR3 loop spans 15 amino acids. CDR3 amino acids: CASSQGTGGINEQYF. CDR3 sequence (DNA): TGTGCCAGCTCACAGGGGACAGGGGGCATCAACGAGCAGTACTTC.

The chain recombines TRBV29-1 with TRBJ2-3; TRBD1 or TRBD2 may be the D gene (5 bases each). Germline V gives CDR1 SQVTM, CDR2 ANQGSEA. V gave up 3 bases and J gave up 2 bases, with 12 bases separating them. The CDR3 consists of 14 residues. The CDR3 spells CSVDLGRTTDTQYF. Here the CDR3 DNA reads TGCAGCGTTGATTTGGGACGGACCACAGATACGCAGTATTTT.

The J gene is TRBJ1-1, the V gene TRBV18; D may be TRBD1 (5 bases). This CDR3 region has 14 residues. The germline V and J ends were trimmed by 5 bases and 3 bases, with 13 bases remaining between them. CDR1 is KGHSH and CDR2 is LQKENI in the germline V gene. DNA for the CDR3: TGTGCCAGCTCAGGGACGGTGGGGGACACTGAAGCTTTCTTT. Translated, it gives CASSGTVGDTEAFF.

This chain uses TRBV18 with TRBJ2-3; D gene uncertain. The CDR3 covers 13 residues. Germline CDR1 KGHSH, CDR2 LQKENI. V was cut by 2 bases and J by 4 bases, with 7 bases left in between. CDR3 nucleotide sequence: TGTGCCAGCTCACCAATCAGCGCAGATACGCAGTATTTT. It codes for CASSPISADTQYF.

The V call is TRBV15, the J call TRBJ2-5; D is perhaps TRBD2 (7 bases). Trimming pared 6 bases from V and 2 bases from J, leaving 19 bases between. This CDR3 is 16 amino acids long. Germline V gene data show CDR1 as LNHNV and CDR2 as YYDKDF (reference sequence). The CDR3 sequence is CATSAGGAVIQETQYF. The CDR3 DNA reads TGTGCCACCAGTGCTGGGGGGGCGGTGATTCAAGAGACCCAGTACTTC.

The chain employs TRBV4-3 and TRBJ1-1; maybe TRBD1 (5 bases). The germline V gene encodes CDR1 LGHNA and CDR2 YSLEER. The CDR3 runs 16 residues. V lost 4 bases and J 0 bases, leaving 15 bases between the germline ends. CDR3 nucleotides: TGCGCCAGCAGCCGTGAACCGGGACTCCTGAACACTGAAGCTTTCTTT. This encodes CASSREPGLLNTEAFF.

This chain connects TRBV7-3 to TRBJ2-1; D gene ambiguous. The CDR3 runs 16 residues. Germline V CDR1 and CDR2: SGHTA, FQGTGA. V shed 6 bases and J shed 0 bases, with 15 bases lying between them. CDR3 protein: CASSREASTSYNEQFF. The CDR3 DNA sequence: TGTGCCAGCAGTCGCGAAGCGTCGACCTCCTACAATGAGCAGTTCTTC.